One sample yielded the 30 T cell receptor beta chains listed below, sequenced in a study of blood T cell repertoires in COVID-19. Libraries were prepared by immunoSEQ multiplex PCR; TCRdb keeps only in-frame clonotypes and omits some of them. The table shows 65,000 to 85,000 clones, with about four fifths occurring only once. Material for sequencing was peripheral blood. These receptors were collected from a woman aged 55-69 years with acute or convalescent COVID-19.

The chain links TRBV5-1 to TRBJ2-5; the D gene is possibly TRBD1 (7 bases). The V gene lost 1 base and the J gene lost 5 bases, with 15 bases spanning the gap. Germline CDR1 SGHRS, CDR2 YFSETQ. This CDR3 is 15 amino acids long. CDR3 residues: CASSLSRGRYETQYF. The CDR3 DNA reads TGCGCCAGCAGCTTGAGCAGGGGGAGGTACGAGACCCAGTACTTC. Supplemented by reference TRBV5-1 and TRBJ2-5, the full variable domain reads KAGVTQTPRYLIKTRGQQVTLSCSPISGHRSVSWYQQTPGQGLQFLFEYFSETQRNKGNFPGRFSGRQFSNSRSEMNVSTLELGDSALYLCASSLSRGRYETQYFGPGTRLLVL.

The chain combines TRBV7-2 with TRBJ1-5, with unresolved D. The CDR3 consists of 15 residues. Germline CDR1 is SGHTA and CDR2 is FQGNSA. Between the trimmed V and J ends, which lost 1 base and 3 bases, there was a span of 10 bases. CDR3 residues: CASSLESGANQPQHF. DNA of the CDR3: TGTGCCAGCAGCTTAGAATCGGGTGCCAATCAGCCCCAGCATTTT. Full variable domain (missing parts from reference TRBV7-2 and TRBJ1-5): GAGVSQSPSNKVTEKGKDVELRCDPISGHTALYWYRQSLGQGLEFLIYFQGNSAPDKSGLPSDRFSAERTGGSVSTLTIQRTQQEDSAVYLCASSLESGANQPQHFGDGTRLSIL.

V gene TRBV7-6 combines with J gene TRBJ1-1, with D possibly being TRBD1 (5 bases). V lost 2 bases and J 1 base, leaving 14 bases between the germline ends. This CDR3 spans 16 amino acids. CDR1 SGHVS and CDR2 FNYEAQ come from the germline V gene. DNA of the CDR3: TGTGCCAGCAGCTTAATGGGGCAGGGAGGGAACACTGAAGCTTTCTTT. It is translated as CASSLMGQGGNTEAFF.

V and J are TRBV5-1 and TRBJ2-5; TRBD1 agrees at 11 bases. Germline CDR1 SGHRS, CDR2 YFSETQ. The CDR3 is 15 residues long. With 3 bases clipped from V and 5 bases from J, the junction kept 6 bases outside the gene matches. The CDR3 loop reads CASSSGTGGGETQYF. The CDR3 DNA follows: TGCGCCAGCAGCTCCGGGACAGGGGGAGGTGAGACCCAGTACTTC.

This clone turned up a few times. The chain has TRBV6-5 and TRBJ1-6, with 9 bases identical to TRBD1. Germline V lookup: CDR1 MNHEY, CDR2 SVGAGI. This CDR3 spans 14 amino acids. J was trimmed by 10 bases and V by 5 bases; bases with no gene match: 6. CDR3 in amino acids: CASSQQGAGSPLHF. DNA of the CDR3: TGTGCCAGCAGTCAACAGGGGGCGGGGTCACCCCTCCACTTT.

Ten or more counts support this clone. The genes are TRBV10-1 and TRBJ1-1, with 7 bases matching TRBD1. The CDR3 sequence is 14 residues long. The V gene end was trimmed by 4 bases and the J gene end by 2 bases; junction bases not matched to a gene: 4. Germline CDR1 WNHNN, CDR2 SYGVQD (reference sequence). Here the CDR3 reads CASSGGTANTEAFF. Written as DNA, the CDR3 is TGCGCCAGCAGTGGCGGGACAGCAAACACTGAAGCTTTCTTT.

This clone was counted at least ten times. This chain links TRBV24-1 with TRBJ1-2, with a weak D call TRBD1 (6 bases). This CDR3 spans 19 amino acids. Looked up from germline, CDR1 is KGHDR and CDR2 is SFDVKD. V was pared by 0 bases and J by 2 bases, with 21 bases between. The CDR3 reads CATSDLLRGNPSGNYGYTF. CDR3 DNA sequence: TGTGCCACCAGTGATTTGTTGAGGGGGAATCCTTCAGGAAACTATGGCTACACCTTC.

This sequence joins TRBV6-2 or TRBV6-3 and TRBJ2-1; D unclear. V gave up 3 bases and J gave up 4 bases, with 16 bases separating them. CDR1 is MNHEY, CDR2 SVGEGT, per germline. The CDR3 is made up of 16 amino acids. CDR3 in DNA: TGTGCCAGCAGTTATTCCCCCTTACAACCGTACAATGAGCAGTTCTTC. Its translation is CASSYSPLQPYNEQFF.

The V and J genes are TRBV7-2 and TRBJ2-5, with D unresolved. Germline values: CDR1 SGHTA, CDR2 FQGNSA. The V and J ends lost 4 bases and 4 bases respectively, with 4 bases between them. The CDR3 is made up of 11 amino acids. The CDR3 spells CASSYRETQYF. The CDR3 bases are TGTGCCAGCAGCTATCGAGAGACCCAGTACTTC.

This chain links TRBV6-5 with TRBJ1-2; 10 bases are shared with TRBD1. Germline V lookup: CDR1 MNHEY, CDR2 SVGAGI. V lost 5 bases, J lost 3 bases, and 6 bases stayed unmatched. CDR3 length equals 15 residues. The CDR3 loop reads CASSTRTGGDYGYTF. The CDR3 DNA reads TGTGCCAGCAGTACCAGGACAGGGGGGGACTATGGCTACACCTTC.

The chain recombines TRBV30 with TRBJ2-4, with D hard to call. Germline lookup yields CDR1 GTSNPN and CDR2 SVGIG (reference sequence). The CDR3 sequence is 13 residues long. The ends were cut back, 4 bases at V and 2 bases at J, with 9 bases in the middle. DNA of the CDR3: TGTGCCTGGAACCCGGTAACCAAAAACATTCAGTACTTC. It translates to CAWNPVTKNIQYF.

V usage is TRBV28 and J usage is TRBJ1-3; D possibly corresponds to TRBD1 (5 bases). Germline values: CDR1 MDHEN, CDR2 SYDVKM. This CDR3 contains 14 residues. The germline V and J ends were trimmed by 6 bases and 8 bases, with 17 bases remaining between them. Here the CDR3 reads CASSPDNSRDTIYF. The DNA for the CDR3 is TGTGCCAGCAGCCCGGACAACTCCAGGGACACCATATATTTT.

The chain couples TRBV6-2 or TRBV6-3 to TRBJ2-6; the D gene is possibly TRBD2 (5 bases). The CDR3 has 15 residues. Looked up from germline, CDR1 is MNHEY and CDR2 is SVGEGT. Trimming took off 4 bases at V and 2 bases at J, with 9 bases between the two ends. The CDR3 DNA reads TGTGCCAGCAGTTGGACTGCCGCTGGGGCCAACGTCCTGACTTTC. Protein: CASSWTAAGANVLTF.

The V and J genes are TRBV19 and TRBJ1-4, with D unresolved. This CDR3 has 16 amino acids. CDR1 and CDR2 (germline): LNHDA, SQIVND (reference sequence). Trimming took off 5 bases at V and 8 bases at J, with 21 bases between the two ends. CDR3 sequence reads: CASSPVRSGGSEKLFF. The CDR3 DNA reads TGTGCCAGTAGTCCAGTAAGAAGTGGTGGGAGCGAAAAACTGTTTTTT.

The chain joins TRBV5-6 to TRBJ2-7; TRBD1 agrees at 7 bases. In germline, CDR1 is SGHDT, CDR2 YYEEEE. This CDR3 comprises 16 residues. The V and J ends lost 4 bases and 3 bases, in that order; junction bases with no gene match: 13. CDR3 coding DNA: TGTGCCAGCAGCCTAACTAGGGGGCCCTACCTCTACGAGCAGTACTTC. Residues: CASSLTRGPYLYEQYF.

The chain employs TRBV18 and TRBJ2-6; D unresolved. The length of the CDR3 is 15 residues. Germline CDR1 is KGHSH and CDR2 is LQKENI. V dropped 0 bases and J dropped 0 bases, with 3 bases sitting between them. This chain's CDR3 is CASSPPASGANVLTF. DNA of the CDR3: TGTGCCAGCTCACCACCGGCCTCTGGGGCCAACGTCCTGACTTTC.

This clone occurred once. The J gene is TRBJ1-2, the V gene TRBV7-9; D call uncertain. The V end lost 3 bases, the J end lost 1 base, and 3 bases lay between the germline ends. Germline V gene data show CDR1 as SEHNR and CDR2 as FQNEAQ (reference sequence). This CDR3 contains 12 residues. In DNA form, the CDR3 reads TGTGCCAGCAGCTTCAGTAACTATGGCTACACCTTC. This gives the protein CASSFSNYGYTF.

CDR3 loop: CASSKWGVAEAFF. CDR3 coding DNA: TGTGCCAGCAGCAAATGGGGGGTTGCTGAAGCTTTCTTT. V usage is TRBV21-1 and J usage is TRBJ1-1. TRBV21-1 is deemed a pseudogene. This CDR3 is 13 amino acids long.

This rearrangement joins TRBV21-1 to TRBJ2-5; the D call of TRBD2 is as the table states it, not checked on the DNA. TRBV21-1 has pseudogene status. This CDR3 spans 15 amino acids. The CDR3 here is CASTPGLAAGETQYF. CDR3 nucleotide sequence: TGTGCCAGCACCCCAGGACTAGCGGCCGGGGAGACCCAGTACTTC.

The rearrangement joins TRBV7-2 to TRBJ1-2; 8 nucleotides line up with TRBD1. The ends lost 5 bases at V and 8 bases at J; junction bases unmatched: 10. The CDR3 consists of 14 residues. The germline gives CDR1 SGHTA, CDR2 FQGNSA. DNA for the CDR3: TGTGCCAGCAGCACCAGTCAGGGGGCGCGGGGCTACACCTTC. This encodes CASSTSQGARGYTF.

The rearrangement joins TRBV30 to TRBJ1-2; unclear D gene. Per germline, CDR1 GTSNPN and CDR2 SVGIG (reference sequence). CDR3 length: 17 residues. Trimming stripped 2 bases from V and 5 bases from J, with 24 bases between. This chain's CDR3 is CAWSLAGYSSSLYGYTF. The CDR3 DNA is TGTGCCTGGAGTCTGGCGGGCTACAGCAGTTCACTATATGGCTACACCTTC.

In its sample, this clone was seen once. The rearrangement uses TRBV24-1 and TRBJ2-2, with TRBD1 matching 10 bases. V shed 4 bases and J 7 bases; nucleotides not matched to a gene: 8. This CDR3 is built from 16 residues. Germline CDR1 and CDR2: KGHDR and SFDVKD. The CDR3 loop reads CATSELRDRGRGELFF. CDR3 coding DNA: TGTGCCACCAGTGAGCTCCGGGACAGGGGTCGCGGGGAGCTGTTTTTT.

In its sample, this clone was seen many times. This specimen includes other DNA sequences encoding the same CDR3. The chain carries TRBV4-1 and TRBJ1-1; 7 bases match TRBD1. Germline V gene data show CDR1 as MGHRA and CDR2 as YSYEKL. The CDR3 is made up of 15 amino acids. Trimming cost V 3 bases and J 0 bases; bases outside gene matches: 4. CDR3: CASSHPGGLNTEAFF. For the CDR3, the DNA is TGCGCCAGCAGCCATCCAGGGGGTTTGAACACTGAAGCTTTCTTT.

This chain uses TRBV7-2 with TRBJ2-3, with D maybe TRBD2 (5 bases). CDR1 SGHTA and CDR2 FQGNSA come from the germline V gene. Trimming left V 5 bases short and J 4 bases short, with 13 bases between. The CDR3 has 14 amino acids. The CDR3 sequence: CASSLLRGADTQYF. The DNA for the CDR3 is TGTGCCAGCAGCCTTCTACGGGGTGCAGATACGCAGTATTTT.

The chain carries TRBV24-1 and TRBJ2-3, with unresolved D. Germline V gene data show CDR1 as KGHDR and CDR2 as SFDVKD. Trimming stripped 1 base from V and 0 bases from J, with 4 bases between. The CDR3 is 14 residues long. The CDR3 coding sequence is TGTGCCACCAGTGATTTTCTAAGCACAGATACGCAGTATTTT. Protein sequence: CATSDFLSTDTQYF.

The genes are TRBV4-3 and TRBJ2-1, with 7 bases fitting TRBD1. The CDR3 covers 17 residues. Trimming at V came to 4 bases and at J to 2 bases, leaving 11 bases not matched to a gene. Germline values: CDR1 LGHNA, CDR2 YSLEER. The CDR3 nucleotides read TGCGCCAGCAGCCTTCACTCCCGGGACAGCACCTACAATGAGCAGTTCTTC. Its translation: CASSLHSRDSTYNEQFF.

The chain employs TRBV7-2 and TRBJ1-6; tentatively, D is TRBD1 (5 bases). Germline values: CDR1 SGHTA, CDR2 FQGNSA. The CDR3 has 14 amino acids. Trimming shortened V by 5 bases and J by 10 bases, and 15 bases separated the two germline ends. CDR3 sequence: CASSPGGGGSPLHF. The CDR3, as DNA: TGTGCCAGCAGCCCTGGGGGAGGAGGGTCACCCCTCCACTTT.

This clone has only a few counts. J is TRBJ2-3 and V is TRBV19; 10 positions agree with TRBD2. The CDR3 consists of 14 residues. The ends lost 8 bases at V and 2 bases at J; junction bases unmatched: 4. Germline V CDR1 and CDR2: LNHDA, SQIVND (reference sequence). CDR3 bases: TGTGCCAGTTCCACTAGCGGGGTCACAGATACGCAGTATTTT. Its translation is CASSTSGVTDTQYF.

V and J are TRBV28 and TRBJ1-1; tentative D call: TRBD1 (6 bases). Germline assignment: CDR1 MDHEN and CDR2 SYDVKM. This CDR3 comprises 14 residues. V lost 3 bases, J lost 0 bases, and 8 bases lay in between. CDR3 bases: TGTGCCAGCAGTTTGGGGGCGATGAACACTGAAGCTTTCTTT. This gives the protein CASSLGAMNTEAFF.

The chain combines TRBV5-6 with TRBJ2-6, with TRBD1 matching 7 bases. Trimming took 4 bases from V and 0 from J; bases not matched to a gene: 7. The CDR3 spans 17 residues. Germline CDR1 reads SGHDT; CDR2 reads YYEEEE. As DNA, the CDR3 is TGTGCCAGCAGCAGGCAAGGGACAGCCTCTGGGGCCAACGTCCTGACTTTC. It yields the protein CASSRQGTASGANVLTF.